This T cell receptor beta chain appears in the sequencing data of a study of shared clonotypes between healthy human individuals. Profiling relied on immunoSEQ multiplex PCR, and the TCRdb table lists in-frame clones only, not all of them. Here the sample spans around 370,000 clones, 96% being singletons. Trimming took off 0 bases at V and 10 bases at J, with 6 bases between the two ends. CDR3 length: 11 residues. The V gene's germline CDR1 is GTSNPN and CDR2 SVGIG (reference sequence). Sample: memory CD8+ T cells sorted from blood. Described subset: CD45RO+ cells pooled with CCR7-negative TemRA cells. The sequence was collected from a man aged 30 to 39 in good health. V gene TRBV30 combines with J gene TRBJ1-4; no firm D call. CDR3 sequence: CAWSVGGKLFF. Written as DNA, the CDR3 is TGTGCCTGGAGTGTAGGCGGAAAACTGTTTTTT.